One and the same sample provided the 3 T cell receptor beta chains below, sequenced in a study of blood T cell repertoires in COVID-19. Clones were read by immunoSEQ multiplex PCR, and TCRdb kept only the in-frame ones, dropping some. The data show 180,000 or so clones, with about 85% seen just once and 0.99% held by the top ten. The material sequenced was peripheral blood. The source is a man between 18 and 29 years old with acute or convalescent COVID-19.

The J gene is TRBJ2-1, the V gene TRBV9, with 8 bases lining up with TRBD1. V dropped 4 bases and J dropped 12; count of bases not matched to a gene: 18. The germline V gene has CDR1 SGDLS and CDR2 YYNGEE. CDR3 length: 16 amino acids. The CDR3 DNA follows: TGTGCCAGCAGCCCGACGGACAGGGTTAAAATGAGCGGGCAGTTCTTC. Translating gives CASSPTDRVKMSGQFF.

The chain links TRBV4-2 to TRBJ1-5; 10 positions agree with TRBD1. CDR1 is LGHNA and CDR2 is YNFKEQ in the germline V gene. After removal of 2 bases from V and 5 bases from J, the junction contained 9 bases not matched to a gene. The CDR3 runs 17 residues. The CDR3 coding sequence is TGTGCCAGCAGCCAATCCCGGACAGGGGGACCGGATCAGCCCCAGCATTTT. Protein: CASSQSRTGGPDQPQHF.

J is TRBJ1-3 and V is TRBV3-1 (or the pseudogene TRBV3-2); D gene ambiguous. CDR1 and CDR2 from the germline V gene are LGHDT and YNNKEL (reference sequence). The CDR3 has 11 amino acids. The V end was cut by 7 bases, the J end by 4 bases, with 5 bases between. The CDR3 DNA sequence: TGTGCCAGCATGGCCGGAAACACCATATATTTT. Translated, it gives CASMAGNTIYF.